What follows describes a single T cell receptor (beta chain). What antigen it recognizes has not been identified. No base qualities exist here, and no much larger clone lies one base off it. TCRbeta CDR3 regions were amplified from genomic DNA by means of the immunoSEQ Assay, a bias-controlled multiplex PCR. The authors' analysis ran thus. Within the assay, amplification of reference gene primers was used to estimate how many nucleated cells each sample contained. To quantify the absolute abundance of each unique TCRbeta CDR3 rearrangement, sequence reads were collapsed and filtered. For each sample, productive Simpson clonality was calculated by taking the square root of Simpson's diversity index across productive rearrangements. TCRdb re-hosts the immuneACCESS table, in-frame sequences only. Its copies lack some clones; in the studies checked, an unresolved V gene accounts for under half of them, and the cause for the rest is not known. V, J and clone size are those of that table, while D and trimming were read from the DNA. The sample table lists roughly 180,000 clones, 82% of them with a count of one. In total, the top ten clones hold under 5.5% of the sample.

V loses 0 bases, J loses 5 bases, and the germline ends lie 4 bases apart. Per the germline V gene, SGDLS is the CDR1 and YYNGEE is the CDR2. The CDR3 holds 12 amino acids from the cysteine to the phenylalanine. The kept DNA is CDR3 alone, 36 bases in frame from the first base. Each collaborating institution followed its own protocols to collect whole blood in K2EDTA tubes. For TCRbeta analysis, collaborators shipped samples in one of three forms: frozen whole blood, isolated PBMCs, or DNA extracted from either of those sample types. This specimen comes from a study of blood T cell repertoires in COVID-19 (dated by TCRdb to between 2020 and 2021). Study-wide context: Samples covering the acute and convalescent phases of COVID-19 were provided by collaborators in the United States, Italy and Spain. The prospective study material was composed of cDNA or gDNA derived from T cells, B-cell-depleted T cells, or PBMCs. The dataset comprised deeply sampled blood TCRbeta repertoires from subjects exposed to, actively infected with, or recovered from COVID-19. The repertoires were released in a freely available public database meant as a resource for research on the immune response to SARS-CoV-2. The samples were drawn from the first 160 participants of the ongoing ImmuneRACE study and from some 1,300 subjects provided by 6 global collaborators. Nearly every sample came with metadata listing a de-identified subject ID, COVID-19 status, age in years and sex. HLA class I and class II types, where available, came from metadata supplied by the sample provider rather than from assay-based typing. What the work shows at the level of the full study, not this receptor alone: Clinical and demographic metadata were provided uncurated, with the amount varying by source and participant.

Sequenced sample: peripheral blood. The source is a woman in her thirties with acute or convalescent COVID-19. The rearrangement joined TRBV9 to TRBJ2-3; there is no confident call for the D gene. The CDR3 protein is CASSVVGDTQYF. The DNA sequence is TGTGCCAGCAGCGTAGTCGGAGATACGCAGTATTTT.